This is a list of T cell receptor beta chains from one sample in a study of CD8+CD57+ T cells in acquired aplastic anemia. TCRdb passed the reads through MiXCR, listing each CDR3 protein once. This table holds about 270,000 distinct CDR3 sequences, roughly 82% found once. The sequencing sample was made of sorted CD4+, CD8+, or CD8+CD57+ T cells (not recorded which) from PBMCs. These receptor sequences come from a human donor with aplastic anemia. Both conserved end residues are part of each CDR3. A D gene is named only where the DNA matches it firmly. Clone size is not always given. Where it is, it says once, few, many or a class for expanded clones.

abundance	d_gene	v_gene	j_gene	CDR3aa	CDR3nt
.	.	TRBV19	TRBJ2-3	CASSIIHGIEDTQYF	TGTGCCAGTAGCATTATTCACGGGATCGAGGATACGCAGTATTTT
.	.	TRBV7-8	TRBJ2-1	CASSLDLGGNNEAFF	TGTGCCAGCAGCTTAGATCTCGGAGGGAACAATGAAGCGTTCTTC
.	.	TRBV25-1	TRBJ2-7	CASSEFVTDKQYF	TGTGCGAGCAGTGAATTTGTTACAGACAAGCAGTACTTC
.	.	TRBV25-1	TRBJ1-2	CASSEGPVYGYTF	TGTGCCAGCAGTGAGGGCCCGGTCTATGGCTACACCTTC
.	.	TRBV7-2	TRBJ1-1	CASSLGLTVTTTAFF	TGTGCCAGCAGCTTAGGTCTGACCGTGACAACTACAGCTTTCTTT
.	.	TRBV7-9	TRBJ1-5	CASSPGTAGTKHEHF	TGTGCCAGCAGCCCCGGGACCGCGGGAACTAAGCATGAGCATTTT
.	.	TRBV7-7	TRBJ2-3	CASSFAGANEQYFF	TGTGCCAGCAGCTTCGCAGGAGCGAACGAGCAGTACTTCTTT
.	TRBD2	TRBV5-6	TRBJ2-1	CASSLEEGGGSDEQFF	TGTGCCAGCAGCTTGGAGGAGGGCGGGGGGAGCGATGAGCAGTTCTTC
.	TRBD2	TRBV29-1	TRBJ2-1	CSVILAGGTRDEQFF	TGCAGCGTTATACTAGCGGGGGGGACACGGGATGAGCAGTTCTTC
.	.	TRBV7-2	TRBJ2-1	CASSRHTEGHQPQF	TGTGCCAGCAGTAGACACACAGAAGGGCATCAGCCCCAGTTC
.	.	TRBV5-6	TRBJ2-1	CASSIRNGAYNEQFF	TGTGCCAGCAGTATCCGTAACGGAGCCTACAATGAGCAGTTCTTC
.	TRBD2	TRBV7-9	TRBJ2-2	CASSLTGTSTGELFF	TGTGCCAGCAGCCTGACCGGGACTAGCACCGGGGAGCTGTTTTTT
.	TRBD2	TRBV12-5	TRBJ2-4	CASGWDGGVKNIQYF	TGTGCTAGTGGTTGGGACGGGGGGGTAAAAAACATTCAGTACTTC
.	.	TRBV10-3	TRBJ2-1	CASSQAGRNGQDDPFF	TGTGCCAGCAGCCAGGCGGGCAGAAACGGTCAGGACGACCCGTTCTTC
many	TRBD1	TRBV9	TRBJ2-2	CASSVGSGGTGELFF	TGTGCCAGCAGCGTAGGATCAGGGGGCACCGGGGAGCTGTTTTTT
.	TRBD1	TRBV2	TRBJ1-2	CASTYRGYEYGYTF	TGTGCCAGCACGTACAGGGGGTACGAATATGGCTACACCTTC
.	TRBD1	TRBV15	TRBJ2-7	CATSRDRQGGDEQYF	TGTGCCACCAGCAGAGATAGACAGGGGGGTGATGAGCAGTACTTC
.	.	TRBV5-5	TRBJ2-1	CASSVPRAGFNNEQFF	TGTGCCAGCAGCGTGCCACGGGCGGGGTTCAACAATGAGCAGTTCTTC
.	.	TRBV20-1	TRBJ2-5	CSARDKEGTQYF	TGCAGTGCTAGAGATAAGGAGGGGACCCAGTACTTC
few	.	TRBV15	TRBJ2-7	CATSGRGGADEQYF	TGTGCCACCAGCGGCCGGGGCGGAGCCGACGAGCAGTACTTC
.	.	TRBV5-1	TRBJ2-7	CASSLGQRLSYEQYF	TGCGCCAGCAGCTTGGGACAGCGACTCTCCTACGAGCAGTACTTC
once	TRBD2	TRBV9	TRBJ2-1	CATSSTGGPDTQFF	TGTGCCACCAGCTCAACGGGAGGTCCCGATACGCAGTTCTTC
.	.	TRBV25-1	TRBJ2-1	CASRPNRGVYNEQFF	TGTGCCAGCAGACCTAATAGAGGGGTATACAATGAGCAGTTCTTC
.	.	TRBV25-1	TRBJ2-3	CASSVQITDTQYF	TGTGCCAGCAGTGTTCAGATTACAGATACGCAGTATTTT